This T cell receptor (beta chain) was captured in a study of blood T cell repertoires in COVID-19. Study-wide context: Samples representing acute and convalescent COVID-19 were sourced from the United States, Italy and Spain. PBMCs, B-cell-depleted T cells, or T cells were the source of the cDNA or gDNA that made up the material.

This clone showed up many times. Germline CDR1 is MNHEY and CDR2 is SVGAGI. Deletions cut 2 bases from V and 0 bases from J, with 11 bases between. CDR3 length equals 16 residues. Per the study methods: Quantification of nucleated cells was approximated via reference gene primer amplification. Clones were sequenced by immunoSEQ multiplex PCR, and TCRdb holds only the in-frame ones, with some missing. For V, J and clone size, that table is used; D and trimming come from the DNA. Among about 170,000 clones listed, around 88% were seen once. Recruitment covered 25 or so US areas and drew participants whose ages spanned roughly 18 to 90 years.

The chain carries TRBV6-5 and TRBJ1-3, with D possibly TRBD1 on 6 matching bases. The clonotype comes from a woman aged 45-65 years in a cohort exposed to, infected with or recovered from COVID-19 (not recorded which). The sample consisted of PBMCs or T cells enriched from blood (not recorded which). This chain's CDR3 is CASSYQGTLSGNTIYF. Here the CDR3 DNA reads TGTGCCAGCAGTTACCAGGGGACACTCTCTGGAAACACCATATATTTT.